The T cell receptor beta chain under discussion was sequenced for a study of siplizumab effects on memory and regulatory T cells. Every sample had some 100,000 of its TCR templates assayed. Sequenced by immunoSEQ multiplex PCR; TCRdb stores in-frame clones only, minus some. The sample lists tens of thousands of clones, 90% to 95% seen once, with less than 0.4% in the top ten. Looked up from germline, CDR1 is MNHEY and CDR2 is SVGAGI. The V and J ends lost 7 bases and 7 bases, in that order; junction bases with no gene match: 10. The length of the CDR3 is 15 residues. This clonotype was sampled from a human donor in good health. The sequenced sample consisted of non-Treg CD4+ T cells sorted from blood. J is TRBJ1-5 and V is TRBV6-5; 10 bases match TRBD1. CDR3 sequence: CASTLSRTGGQPQHF. Here the CDR3 DNA reads TGTGCCAGCACCCTCTCAAGGACAGGGGGGCAGCCCCAGCATTTT.